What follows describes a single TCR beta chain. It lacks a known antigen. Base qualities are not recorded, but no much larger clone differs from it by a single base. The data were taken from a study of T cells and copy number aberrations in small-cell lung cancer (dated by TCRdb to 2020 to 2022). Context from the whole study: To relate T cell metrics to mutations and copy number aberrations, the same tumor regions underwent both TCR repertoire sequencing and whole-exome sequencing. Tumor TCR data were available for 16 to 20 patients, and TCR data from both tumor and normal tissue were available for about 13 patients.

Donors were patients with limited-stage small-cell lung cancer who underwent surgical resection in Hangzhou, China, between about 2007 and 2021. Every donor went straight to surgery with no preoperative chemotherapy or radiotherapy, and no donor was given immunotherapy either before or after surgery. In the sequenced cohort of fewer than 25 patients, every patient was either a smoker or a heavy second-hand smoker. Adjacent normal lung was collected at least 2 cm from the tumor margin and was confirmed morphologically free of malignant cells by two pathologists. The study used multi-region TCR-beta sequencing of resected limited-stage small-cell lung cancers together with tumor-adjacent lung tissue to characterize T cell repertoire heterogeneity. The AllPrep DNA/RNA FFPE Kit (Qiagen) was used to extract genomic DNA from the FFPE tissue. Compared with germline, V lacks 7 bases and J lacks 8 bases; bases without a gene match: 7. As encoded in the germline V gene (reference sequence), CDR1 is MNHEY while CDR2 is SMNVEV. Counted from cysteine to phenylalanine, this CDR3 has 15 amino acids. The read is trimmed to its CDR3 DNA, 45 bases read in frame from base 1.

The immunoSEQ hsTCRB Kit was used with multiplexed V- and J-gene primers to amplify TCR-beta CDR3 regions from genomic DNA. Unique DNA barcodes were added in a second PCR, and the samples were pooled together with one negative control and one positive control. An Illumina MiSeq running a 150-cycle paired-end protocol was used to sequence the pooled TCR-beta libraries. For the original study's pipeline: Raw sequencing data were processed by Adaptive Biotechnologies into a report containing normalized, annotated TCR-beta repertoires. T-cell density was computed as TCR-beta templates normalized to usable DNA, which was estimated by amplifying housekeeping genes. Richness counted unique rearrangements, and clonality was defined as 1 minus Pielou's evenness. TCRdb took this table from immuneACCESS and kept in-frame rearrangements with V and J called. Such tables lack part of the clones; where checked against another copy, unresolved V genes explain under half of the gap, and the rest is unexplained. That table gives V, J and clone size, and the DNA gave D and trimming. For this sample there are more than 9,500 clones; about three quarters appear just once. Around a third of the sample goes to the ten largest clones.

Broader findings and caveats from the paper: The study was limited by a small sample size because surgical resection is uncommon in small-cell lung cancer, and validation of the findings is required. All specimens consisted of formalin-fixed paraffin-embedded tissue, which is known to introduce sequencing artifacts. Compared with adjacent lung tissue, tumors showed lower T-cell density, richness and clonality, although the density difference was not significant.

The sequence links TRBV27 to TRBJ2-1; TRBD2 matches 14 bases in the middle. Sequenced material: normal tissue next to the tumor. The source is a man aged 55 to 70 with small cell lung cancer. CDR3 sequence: CASKGTSGSSDEQFF. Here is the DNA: TGTGCCAGCAAAGGGACTAGCGGGAGTAGCGATGAGCAGTTCTTC.